The 23 T cell receptor beta chains presented below share a single source sample, sequenced in a study of Graves' ophthalmopathy and Graves' hyperthyroidism. RNA served as the template for amplifying TCR beta CDR3 regions. Second-round multiplex PCR followed a first-round RT-PCR using HTBI primers. Each CDR3 protein is one row after TCRdb ran MiXCR on the multiplex PCR reads. The top ten clones hold about 9.4% of a sample with over 450,000 distinct CDR3 sequences, 13% to 15% of them seen once. The sequencing sample was made of blood. The receptor set was obtained from a woman in her thirties with Graves' ophthalmopathy.

This clonotype was found many times. This rearrangement joins TRBV13 to TRBJ1-1, with 7 bases fitting TRBD1. Germline-derived CDR1 and CDR2 are PRHDT and FYEKMQ (reference sequence). There are 20 residues in the CDR3. Trimming took 5 bases from V and 0 from J; bases not matched to a gene: 21. As DNA, the CDR3 is TGTGCCAGCAGCCCAAGACAGGGTATCGCCCTCAGCCTCATGAACACTGAAGCTTTCTTT. Residues: CASSPRQGIALSLMNTEAFF.

This clonotype was detected many times. The chain uses TRBV9 and TRBJ2-7, with D perhaps being TRBD1 or TRBD2 (5 bases each). V was trimmed by 0 bases and J by 2 bases, leaving 9 bases between them. Germline assignment: CDR1 SGDLS and CDR2 YYNGEE. The CDR3 runs 14 residues. The CDR3 DNA reads TGTGCCAGCAGCGTAGGGGACCGAACCTACGAGCAGTACTTC. It encodes CASSVGDRTYEQYF. The entire variable domain, with the rest obtained from reference TRBV9 and TRBJ2-7, is as follows: DSGVTQTPKHLITATGQRVTLRCSPRSGDLSVYWYQQSLDQGLQFLIQYYNGEERAKGNILERFSAQQFPDLHSELNLSSLELGDSALYFCASSVGDRTYEQYFGPGTRLTVT.

This clonotype was detected ten times or more. The chain carries TRBV28 and TRBJ1-1, with D hard to call. The ends were cut back, 3 bases at V and 1 base at J, with 9 bases in the middle. The CDR3 has 14 amino acids. Germline loops: CDR1 MDHEN, CDR2 SYDVKM. CDR3 coding DNA: TGTGCCAGCAGTTTCCTCACGGAGAACACTGAAGCTTTCTTT. Its translation is CASSFLTENTEAFF.

This clonotype was seen ten or more times. This chain connects TRBV24-1 to TRBJ2-7; 10 bases are a match to TRBD2. CDR1 is KGHDR and CDR2 is SFDVKD in the germline V gene. The V segment lost 4 bases and the J segment 5 bases; nucleotides outside the gene matches: 4. CDR3 length equals 14 residues. CDR3 bases: TGTGCCACCAGTGACTCCGGGACTAGCGACGAGCAGTACTTC. It codes for CATSDSGTSDEQYF.

This clonotype was seen many times. This sequence joins TRBV15 and TRBJ2-2; 8 nucleotides line up with TRBD2. The CDR3 spans 15 residues. CDR1 and CDR2 from the germline V gene are LNHNV and YYDKDF (reference sequence). V was clipped by 6 bases and J by 4 bases; unmatched bases: 7. CDR3 loop: CATRPGLEVTGELFF. Written as DNA, the CDR3 is TGTGCCACCAGACCGGGACTAGAAGTCACCGGGGAGCTGTTTTTT.

This clonotype was seen repeatedly, ten times or more. The chain has TRBV12-3 or TRBV12-4 and TRBJ1-1, with unresolved D. The V end lost 8 bases, the J end lost 0 bases, and 10 bases lay between the germline ends. The CDR3 runs 13 residues. The CDR3 reads CASVGDMNTEAFF. The CDR3 coding sequence is TGTGCCAGCGTCGGTGATATGAACACTGAAGCTTTCTTT.

This clonotype was counted ten times or more. The chain couples TRBV12-3 or TRBV12-4 to TRBJ1-2, with D unclear. V lost 3 bases, J lost 8 bases, and 7 bases lay in between. The CDR3 covers 11 residues. CDR3: CASSFGPGYTF. In nucleotides, the CDR3 is TGTGCCAGCAGTTTTGGCCCGGGCTACACCTTC.

The chain couples TRBV27 to TRBJ1-1; perhaps TRBD1 as D (5 bases). V was cut by 1 base and J by 5 bases, with 11 bases left in between. This CDR3 contains 14 residues. Germline CDR1 and CDR2: MNHEY and SMNVEV (reference sequence). The CDR3 here is CASSLWGGGTEAFF. CDR3 nucleotide sequence: TGTGCCAGCAGTTTATGGGGGGGAGGTACTGAAGCTTTCTTT.

This clonotype occurred many times. This chain joins TRBV6-2 or TRBV6-3 and TRBJ2-2, with unresolved D. This CDR3 is 12 amino acids long. V shed 6 bases and J shed 6 bases, with 8 bases lying between them. Germline values: CDR1 MNHEY, CDR2 SVGEGT. CDR3 coding DNA: TGTGCCAGCAGCCCGTTGGCCGGGGAGCTGTTTTTT. The encoded protein is CASSPLAGELFF.

This clonotype was seen only a few times. This chain joins TRBV7-9 and TRBJ2-4, with 10 bases fitting TRBD2. The V and J ends lost 5 bases and 0 bases, in that order; junction bases with no gene match: 7. CDR3 length equals 17 residues. Germline-derived CDR1 and CDR2 are SEHNR and FQNEAQ (reference sequence). CDR3 loop: CASSRRLAGGAKNIQYF. The CDR3 bases are TGTGCCAGCAGCCGACGGTTAGCGGGAGGAGCCAAAAACATTCAGTACTTC.

This clonotype was detected ten times or more. The chain carries TRBV7-2 and TRBJ2-5; a weak D match, TRBD2 (5 bases). This CDR3 comprises 14 residues. With 7 bases removed from V and 2 bases from J, the gap between germline ends came to 14 bases. Germline CDR1 reads SGHTA; CDR2 reads FQGNSA. CDR3 nucleotides: TGTGCCAGCAACCTAAACCGACTACAAGAGACCCAGTACTTC. The encoded protein is CASNLNRLQETQYF. The full variable domain, in which reference TRBV7-2 and TRBJ2-5 provide the parts outside the CDR3, is GAGVSQSPSNKVTEKGKDVELRCDPISGHTALYWYRQSLGQGLEFLIYFQGNSAPDKSGLPSDRFSAERTGGSVSTLTIQRTQQEDSAVYLCASNLNRLQETQYFGPGTRLLVL.

The chain has TRBV6-1 and TRBJ1-2; D not resolved. Germline assignment: CDR1 MNHNS and CDR2 SASEGT. Trimming cost V 7 bases and J 2 bases, with 14 bases left between them. This CDR3 has 14 amino acids. CDR3: CASTVPRVNYGYTF. The CDR3 DNA reads as TGTGCCAGCACCGTTCCCCGGGTCAACTATGGCTACACCTTC.

This clonotype was detected ten times or more. The chain joins TRBV11-2 to TRBJ1-6; 8 bases fit TRBD1. There are 14 residues in the CDR3. The V and J ends lost 5 bases and 14 bases, in that order; junction bases with no gene match: 11. Germline V CDR1 and CDR2: SGHAT, FQNNGV. This CDR3 is CASSADRALRTLHF. In nucleotides, the CDR3 is TGTGCCAGCAGCGCGGACAGGGCCCTTCGGACCCTCCACTTT.

This clonotype was seen many times. The chain employs TRBV10-3 and TRBJ2-6; 7 nucleotides agree with TRBD1. Germline V lookup: CDR1 ENHRY, CDR2 SYGVKD. The CDR3 contains 14 residues. V dropped 7 bases and J dropped 4; count of bases not matched to a gene: 4. In nucleotides, the CDR3 is TGTGCCATCACCTCGGACAGGGGGGCCAACGTCCTGACTTTC. Amino acids: CAITSDRGANVLTF.

This clonotype showed up many times. The gene calls are TRBV7-1 and TRBJ1-1, with 8 bases that match TRBD1. TRBV7-1 is known as an ORF, though its function is uncertain. The V and J ends lost 6 bases and 3 bases, in that order; junction bases with no gene match: 24. The CDR3 length is 20 residues. The CDR3 nucleotides read TGTGCCAGCAGTTCCATTCGCGTTTCTCGTCAGGGGGCAAGGGACACTGAAGCTTTCTTT. It codes for CASSSIRVSRQGARDTEAFF.

In its sample, this clonotype was seen many times. The chain has TRBV6-1 and TRBJ1-1, with D uncertain. There are 16 residues in the CDR3. Germline CDR1 and CDR2: MNHNS and SASEGT. Deletions cut 1 base from V and 3 bases from J, with 15 bases between. The CDR3 DNA is TGTGCCAGCAGTGAAGTGGGCAGAGAAATGGACACTGAAGCTTTCTTT. This gives the protein CASSEVGREMDTEAFF.

This clonotype was picked up many times. The chain has TRBV12-3 or TRBV12-4 and TRBJ2-5; D is uncertain. The length of the CDR3 is 11 residues. Trimming stripped 8 bases from V and 8 bases from J, with 12 bases between. The CDR3 region has the DNA TGTGCCAGCCGAGGTGGAGTCACCCAGTACTTC. Translation: CASRGGVTQYF.

This clonotype appeared many times. With a much larger clone just one base away, this may be a read error. This sequence joins TRBV12-3 or TRBV12-4 and TRBJ2-5, with D perhaps TRBD2 (6 bases). V lost 4 bases to trimming and J lost 2 bases, with 11 bases between them. The CDR3 spans 14 residues. CDR3 loop: CASSSRRGQETQYF. As DNA, the CDR3 is TGTGCCAGCAGTTCAAGACGGGGGCAAGAGACCCAGTACTTC.

This clonotype was seen repeatedly, ten times or more. This rearrangement joins TRBV4-1 to TRBJ1-2, with 7 bases matching TRBD1. The V gene's germline CDR1 is MGHRA and CDR2 YSYEKL. The CDR3 loop spans 17 amino acids. Trimming cost V 4 bases and J 2 bases; bases outside gene matches: 13. CDR3 bases: TGCGCCAGCAGCCCTGGGACAGACACCGACTTAAACTATGGCTACACCTTC. The encoded protein is CASSPGTDTDLNYGYTF.

This clonotype was seen repeatedly, ten times or more. The CDR3 loop reads CASSDWTGTGELFF. The CDR3 nucleotides are TGTGCCAGCAGTGATTGGACAGGGACCGGGGAGCTGTTTTTT. J is TRBJ2-2 and V is TRBV25-1, with 8 nucleotides matching TRBD1. The CDR3 is made up of 14 amino acids. The ends lost 3 bases at V and 5 bases at J; junction bases unmatched: 2. Looked up from germline, CDR1 is MGHDK and CDR2 is SYGVNS.

This clonotype was observed at least ten times. The chain is built from TRBV28 and TRBJ1-1; 9 bases are shared with TRBD1. Germline assignment: CDR1 MDHEN and CDR2 SYDVKM. The CDR3 covers 14 residues. Trimming cost V 8 bases and J 2 bases; bases outside gene matches: 6. CDR3 amino acids: CASCYRGHNTEAFF. As DNA, the CDR3 is TGTGCCAGCTGTTACAGGGGGCATAACACTGAAGCTTTCTTT.

This clonotype has a count of ten or more. J is TRBJ1-2 and V is TRBV12-3 or TRBV12-4, with a tentative D call TRBD1 (6 bases). Trimming cost V 7 bases and J 1 base, with 10 bases left between them. This CDR3 spans 13 amino acids. The CDR3 region is CASNYRVNYGYTF. The CDR3 nucleotides read TGTGCCAGCAACTACAGGGTTAACTATGGCTACACCTTC.

This chain links TRBV3-1 with TRBJ2-4; 9 nucleotides align to TRBD2. J lost 2 bases, V lost 1 base, and 12 bases had no gene match. The germline CDR1 and CDR2 sequences are LGHDT and YNNKEL (reference sequence). The CDR3 covers 19 residues. CDR3 in amino acids: CASSQGGSLAGRTKNIQYF. The DNA of the CDR3 is TGTGCCAGCAGCCAAGGGGGATCCCTAGCGGGACGGACCAAAAACATTCAGTACTTC.